This passage covers 18 T cell receptor beta chains from one sample sequenced in a study of T cell clones after liver transplantation. Using immunoSEQ multiplex PCR, the repertoire was profiled, and TCRdb retains in-frame clones only, with some absent. The sample shows 51,000 or so clones, roughly 90% of them seen only once. Sequencing used CD8+ T cells from blood, obtained 12 months after liver transplant. These receptors all stem from a human patient who received a liver transplant. Some T cells may be supplied by the graft donor.

This clone was seen a handful of times. The chain has TRBV27 and TRBJ2-7; D possibly matches TRBD1 or TRBD2 (5 bases each). The V end was cut by 4 bases, the J end by 6 bases, with 16 bases between. Germline CDR1 MNHEY, CDR2 SMNVEV (reference sequence). The CDR3 has 14 residues. CDR3 DNA sequence: TGTGCCAGCAGTTACGGGACGCCCCTAAGCGAGCAGTACTTC. It is translated as CASSYGTPLSEQYF.

This rearrangement joins TRBV28 to TRBJ2-7; D not certain. CDR3 length: 14 residues. Germline V gene lookup returns CDR1 MDHEN and CDR2 SYDVKM. V dropped 8 bases and J dropped 2 bases, with 16 bases sitting between them. CDR3: CASRLRGGTYEQYF. The CDR3 coding sequence is TGTGCCAGCCGTCTGAGAGGTGGGACCTACGAGCAGTACTTC.

CDR3 coding DNA: TGTGCCAGCAGGCAGACGGCCTTCGAACTAGATACGCAGTATTTT. Its protein product is CASRQTAFELDTQYF. The rearrangement links TRBV5-8 to TRBJ2-3; D remains unclear. V was clipped by 5 bases and J by 5 bases, with 18 bases between them. The CDR3 runs 15 residues. Per the germline V gene, CDR1 is SGHTS and CDR2 is YDEGEE.

V gene TRBV5-1 combines with J gene TRBJ1-2, with a tentative D call TRBD1 (6 bases). The CDR3 consists of 14 residues. Germline V gene lookup returns CDR1 SGHRS and CDR2 YFSETQ. V lost 5 bases and J 8 bases, leaving 19 bases between the germline ends. Written as DNA, the CDR3 is TGCGCCAGCAGTTCCGATTACAGGGCTGGAGGCTACACCTTC. Amino acids: CASSSDYRAGGYTF.

The DNA for the CDR3 is TGCGCCAGCAGCCAAGACAGAGCAGCTCTTGGCGAGAGCTCCTACGAGCAGTACTTC. Protein sequence: CASSQDRAALGESSYEQYF. This chain connects TRBV4-1 to TRBJ2-7; the D is unclear. Looked up from germline, CDR1 is MGHRA and CDR2 is YSYEKL. V was clipped by 0 bases and J by 0 bases, with 21 bases between them. The CDR3 consists of 19 residues.

This sequence joins TRBV18 and TRBJ2-7; D call uncertain. This CDR3 is 13 amino acids long. CDR1 and CDR2 (germline): KGHSH, LQKENI. Trimming stripped 6 bases from V and 3 bases from J, with 12 bases between. CDR3 amino acids: CASSDNYSYEQYF. The CDR3 DNA follows: TGTGCCAGCTCTGATAACTACAGCTACGAGCAGTACTTC.

The chain couples TRBV9 to TRBJ1-1, with 7 bases fitting TRBD1. This CDR3 has 14 amino acids. The trim removed 4 bases at V and 6 bases at J, leaving 9 bases unmatched. CDR1 SGDLS and CDR2 YYNGEE come from the germline V gene. The CDR3 loop is CASSPGTAAPEAFF. The CDR3 DNA reads TGTGCCAGCAGCCCGGGGACAGCCGCCCCTGAAGCTTTCTTT.

In its sample, this clone was seen many times. The chain has TRBV29-1 and TRBJ2-7; 9 nucleotides match TRBD1. The trim removed 7 bases at V and 1 base at J, leaving 5 bases unmatched. The CDR3 is 13 residues long. Germline values: CDR1 SQVTM, CDR2 ANQGSEA. CDR3 sequence (DNA): TGCAGCGCCGCCGGGACAGGGTCCTACGAGCAGTACTTC. Residues: CSAAGTGSYEQYF.

The chain joins TRBV7-3 to TRBJ2-5; a weak D match, TRBD2 (5 bases). The CDR3 spans 16 residues. The V and J ends lost 0 bases and 4 bases respectively, with 15 bases between them. CDR1 SGHTA and CDR2 FQGTGA come from the germline V gene. Here the CDR3 reads CASSLTSGSSGETQYF. CDR3 bases: TGTGCCAGCAGCTTAACCAGCGGTTCCTCAGGAGAGACCCAGTACTTC.

V gene TRBV15 combines with J gene TRBJ2-2; D may correspond to TRBD1 or TRBD2 (5 bases each). The V end was cut by 5 bases, the J end by 4 bases, with 11 bases between. Germline CDR1 is LNHNV and CDR2 is YYDKDF (reference sequence). The CDR3 runs to 14 residues. This CDR3 reads CATSASGPTGELFF. CDR3 nucleotide sequence: TGTGCCACCAGCGCTTCGGGACCCACCGGGGAGCTGTTTTTT.

The V and J genes are TRBV2 and TRBJ2-7; TRBD2 aligns across 13 bases. CDR3 length: 14 residues. From germline, CDR1 is SNHLY and CDR2 FYNNEI. Trimming removed 4 bases from V and 3 bases from J; junction bases left unmatched: 0. The CDR3 nucleotides are TGTGCCAGCAGTGGGACTAGCGGGAGCTACGAGCAGTACTTC. This encodes CASSGTSGSYEQYF.

The genes are TRBV28 and TRBJ2-2; D might be TRBD2 (5 bases). V lost 2 bases and J lost 0, with 10 bases in between. The CDR3 is made up of 16 amino acids. The germline V gene has CDR1 MDHEN and CDR2 SYDVKM. The CDR3: CASSLIALTNTGELFF. The CDR3, as DNA: TGTGCCAGCAGTTTAATAGCGCTTACGAACACCGGGGAGCTGTTTTTT. Together with reference TRBV28 and TRBJ2-2, the CDR3 gives the full variable domain: DVKVTQSSRYLVKRTGEKVFLECVQDMDHENMFWYRQDPGLGLRLIYFSYDVKMKEKGDIPEGYSVSREKKERFSLILESASTNQTSMYLCASSLIALTNTGELFFGEGSRLTVL.

This sequence joins TRBV27 and TRBJ1-2; 9 nucleotides align to TRBD1. Germline V gene lookup returns CDR1 MNHEY and CDR2 SMNVEV (reference sequence). J gave up 6 bases and V 4 bases, and 9 bases lay outside the gene matches. The CDR3 is 15 amino acids. The CDR3 is CASSWGTGNRNGYTF. The CDR3 DNA is TGTGCCAGCAGTTGGGGGACAGGGAATAGGAATGGCTACACCTTC.

The chain has TRBV4-1 and TRBJ2-7; 9 positions agree with TRBD1. Germline trimming cut 2 bases from V and 3 bases from J; bases unmatched to any gene: 2. The CDR3 is made up of 14 amino acids. Germline V lookup: CDR1 MGHRA, CDR2 YSYEKL. The CDR3 coding sequence is TGCGCCAGCAGCCAACTGGACAGGGGCTACGAGCAGTACTTC. Its protein is CASSQLDRGYEQYF.

The chain joins TRBV28 to TRBJ2-7; 10 bases match TRBD1. The CDR3 totals 15 residues. Germline V gene data show CDR1 as MDHEN and CDR2 as SYDVKM. Losses at the gene ends were 3 bases for V and 2 bases for J; bases not matched to a gene: 4. CDR3 residues: CASSFRDRGTYEQYF. The CDR3 coding sequence is TGTGCCAGCAGTTTCAGGGACAGGGGCACCTACGAGCAGTACTTC.

This clone was seen a handful of times. CDR3 region: CASSVDIAGANVLTF. The CDR3 coding sequence is TGTGCCAGCAGTGTCGACATAGCTGGGGCCAACGTCCTGACTTTC. V and J are TRBV6-1 and TRBJ2-6; no reliable D call. This CDR3 region has 15 residues. Germline values: CDR1 MNHNS, CDR2 SASEGT. The V and J ends lost 4 bases and 2 bases respectively, with 9 bases between them.

The J gene is TRBJ1-2, the V gene TRBV10-3; D remains unclear. The V gene lost 3 bases and the J gene lost 3 bases, with 11 bases spanning the gap. Germline values: CDR1 ENHRY, CDR2 SYGVKD. The CDR3 extends over 14 amino acids. The CDR3 loop reads CAISESGDDYGYTF. The CDR3 DNA follows: TGTGCCATCAGTGAATCGGGCGATGACTATGGCTACACCTTC.

The rearrangement uses TRBV28 and TRBJ2-1; D possibly corresponds to TRBD2 (5 bases). Looked up from germline, CDR1 is MDHEN and CDR2 is SYDVKM. Between the trimmed V and J ends, which lost 6 bases and 5 bases, there was a span of 17 bases. This CDR3 region has 15 residues. This CDR3 reads CASRLEARIDNEQFF. The DNA for the CDR3 is TGTGCCAGCAGACTGGAGGCCCGGATTGACAATGAGCAGTTCTTC.